The rows below give T cell receptor beta chains drawn from one sample of a study of response to subunit inactivated influenza vaccine. One entry per CDR3 protein results from TCRdb running MiXCR on the RT-PCR reads. The sample contains more than 600,000 distinct CDR3 sequences, approximately 17% of which appear only once. Sequenced here: PBMCs from blood, sampled less than 6 days after vaccination. These receptors originate from a middle-aged man who received an inactivated influenza vaccine. CDR3s include the opening cysteine and the closing phenylalanine or tryptophan. D genes are given only for firm matches. Only part of the rows carry a size: once, few, many, or a class if the clone is expanded.

TRBD1,TRBJ2-5,few,TRBV10-3,TGTGCCATCAACATGAAACAGGGGGCTAGGGAGACCCAGTACTTC,CAINMKQGARETQYF
NA,TRBJ2-3,NA,TRBV5-1,TGCGCCAGCAGCCTTACCTGGGACAGCACAGATACGCAGTATTTT,CASSLTWDSTDTQYF
TRBD2,TRBJ2-7,NA,TRBV20-1,TGCAGTGCTAGGGGAAATAGCGGGGTAAGCTCCTACGAGCAGTACTTC,CSARGNSGVSSYEQYF
NA,TRBJ2-1,few,TRBV5-1,TGCGCCAGCAGCGTCAACCTCTACGGAGCGGTAAGCTCCTACAATGAGCAGTTCTTC,CASSVNLYGAVSSYNEQFF
TRBD2,TRBJ2-7,NA,TRBV15,TGTGCCACTCGTGAGCGGGGGGGTTCGGCGCAGTACTTC,CATRERGGSAQYF
TRBD1,TRBJ2-7,NA,TRBV6-1,TGTGCCAGCAGCCGTTCCCCAAGGACAGGGACCAACGAGCAGTACTTC,CASSRSPRTGTNEQYF
NA,TRBJ1-1,NA,TRBV20-1,TGCAGTGCTAGAGTGGGCTCCGGAGGCACTGAAGCTTTCTTT,CSARVGSGGTEAFF
TRBD2,TRBJ2-6,many,TRBV2,TGTGCCAGCATTTCCACAGTCCTAGCGGGAGAACCTTCCTCTGGGGCCAACGTCCTGACTTTC,CASISTVLAGEPSSGANVLTF
NA,TRBJ2-1,few,TRBV20-1,TGCAGTGCTAGAGAATCTGGATTAGCGTCCGCCTACAATGAGCAGTTCTTC,CSARESGLASAYNEQFF
NA,TRBJ2-1,many,TRBV12-3/TRBV12-4,TGTGCCAGCAGTTCCTTTGGGTACGAGCAGTTCTTC,CASSSFGYEQFF
TRBD2,TRBJ2-5,few,TRBV15,TGTGCCACCAGCAGAGATTTCCCGGGAGGCGGAGAGACCCAGTACTTC,CATSRDFPGGGETQYF
TRBD2,TRBJ2-1,NA,TRBV12-3/TRBV12-4,TGTGCCAGCAGTTTACTTCCGGGACTATACAATGAGCAGTTCTTC,CASSLLPGLYNEQFF
TRBD2,TRBJ2-2,few,TRBV12-3/TRBV12-4,TGTGCCAGCAGTCATAGCGGGAGTGTCACCGGGGAGCTGTTTTTT,CASSHSGSVTGELFF
TRBD1,TRBJ1-2,NA,TRBV20-1,TGCAGTGCTGACCCGGGACAGGGATATGGCTACACCTTC,CSADPGQGYGYTF
NA,TRBJ1-5,NA,TRBV10-3,TGTGCCATCAGTGATGGGGGGGCGCCCCAGCATTTT,CAISDGGAPQHF
TRBD2,TRBJ2-7,many,TRBV7-8,TGTGCCAGCAGCTCGGGACTAGCGGGAGGCCCTGACTCCTACGAGCAGTACTTC,CASSSGLAGGPDSYEQYF
TRBD1,TRBJ2-5,NA,TRBV3-1,TGTGCCAGCAGCCGACAGGGAACCGGCGGGACCCAGTACTTC,CASSRQGTGGTQYF
TRBD1,TRBJ1-1,NA,TRBV20-1,TGCAGTGCTAGGCTCGACAGGGGGCTTACTGAAGCTTTCTTT,CSARLDRGLTEAFF
NA,TRBJ1-1,NA,TRBV27,TGTGCCAGCAGTTCCGTCGACGACACTGAAGCTTTCTTT,CASSSVDDTEAFF
TRBD2,TRBJ2-3,many,TRBV4-2,TGTGCCAGCAACAGCGGGAGTTGGGCAGATACGCAGTATTTT,CASNSGSWADTQYF
TRBD1,TRBJ2-3,many,TRBV29-1,TGCAGCGTTGATTACAGGGGAGATACGCAGTATTTT,CSVDYRGDTQYF
NA,TRBJ2-3,few,TRBV10-3,TGTGCCATCAGCAAGGGTCCTGAGGGGGATACGCAGTATTTT,CAISKGPEGDTQYF
NA,TRBJ1-3,few,TRBV12-3/TRBV12-4,TGTGCCGGTAGTCAAGGGGACTTCTCTGGAAACACCATATATTTT,CAGSQGDFSGNTIYF
NA,TRBJ2-7,NA,TRBV9,TGTGCCAGCAGCGTAGCTCTCTCTAGCACCGAGCAGTACTTC,CASSVALSSTEQYF
TRBD1,TRBJ2-1,many,TRBV10-3,TGTGCCATCAGGTCAGGGGGCAATGAGCAGTTCTTC,CAIRSGGNEQFF